Listed below are T cell receptor beta chains from one sample, sequenced in a study of regulatory T cells in long-lasting Graves disease. TCRdb processed the multiplex PCR reads anew with MiXCR; each CDR3 protein has one entry. The table lists over 500,000 distinct CDR3 sequences, under 20% of them singletons, with 18% in the top ten. The data were also submitted as part of a second study, on T cells in Graves' hyperthyroidism and ophthalmopathy.

Sample: peripheral blood mononuclear cells (PBMCs), taken at new diagnosis, from a patient treated with antithyroid drugs. The receptors here all came from a woman between 25 and 40 years old with Graves disease. Both conserved end residues are trimmed from each CDR3. Each record gives: D gene, V gene, CDR3 protein. D genes are given only for firm matches.

.	TRBV20-1	SARGTSRLTQH
TRBD1	TRBV12-3/TRBV12-4	ASSSKGAQYNEQF
TRBD1	TRBV29-1	SVGWDRVGNEQF
TRBD2	TRBV7-3	ASSSAPSGRADNEQF
TRBD1	TRBV9	ASSGRTGPKGYT
TRBD1	TRBV28	ASENSGTGAYQPQH
TRBD2	TRBV10-1	ASSESASSGRARLNEQF
TRBD1	TRBV6-1	ASDRVDSPLH
.	TRBV27	ASSSQTRVLPGIYGYT
TRBD2	TRBV28	ASSDYSGTSGRFNEQF
.	TRBV6-1	ASRSGQTQNTGELF
.	TRBV7-2	ASSLLNEQY
.	TRBV28	ASRPSGKGETQY
.	TRBV18	ASSLLQAEEEY
.	TRBV11-2	ASSSRGFGNTIY
.	TRBV27	ASRDRWHVRPRNYNEQF
TRBD1	TRBV2	ASNRDRDFHEQY
.	TRBV27	ASSSPLGPLH
.	TRBV28	ASSSGPAQETQY
.	TRBV7-9	ASSSGQINSPLH
.	TRBV7-2	ASSLSPLPGIDRNSGANVLT
TRBD1	TRBV5-1	ASSADREFNYGYT
TRBD2	TRBV20-1	SGPSGSTYNEQF
TRBD2	TRBV6-4	ASKLAGATGELF
TRBD2	TRBV27	ASSHSSGRAGDEQF
.	TRBV27	ASLTGTPGHTGELF
TRBD1	TRBV14	ASSQERGRGRFIDYGYT
TRBD2	TRBV30	AWSSGLADNEQF
TRBD2	TRBV15	ATSAGLAGTDTQY
TRBD1	TRBV19	ASNRQGASNQPQH
.	TRBV10-3	AISESERYDQPQH
TRBD1	TRBV28	ASRRYRDRVGEQY
.	TRBV28	ASNPRVGGGYEQY
.	TRBV12-3/TRBV12-4	ASTPFRGANEQF
.	TRBV5-1	ASSTGHTTSNQPQH
.	TRBV9	ASSVEGNTGYEQY
TRBD1	TRBV29-1	SVVGQGGYEQY
.	TRBV12-3/TRBV12-4	ASRRTTNTEAF
.	TRBV7-8	ASSSWVGYNEQF
.	TRBV10-3	AISTLRDISYEQY
TRBD2	TRBV5-1	ASSRGGREETQY
TRBD1	TRBV5-1	ASSLGDSENQPQH
TRBD2	TRBV27	ASSLRASGFYEQY
.	TRBV18	ASSPLGREKVETQY
.	TRBV5-4	ASSSGVALETQY
.	TRBV19	ASSIIRDGAGANVLT
TRBD1	TRBV20-1	SARPGQEAGAF
.	TRBV10-3	AISESEYNSNQPQH
TRBD2	TRBV7-3	ASSRNSELAVTGELF
.	TRBV30	AWSRGYWGTGELF